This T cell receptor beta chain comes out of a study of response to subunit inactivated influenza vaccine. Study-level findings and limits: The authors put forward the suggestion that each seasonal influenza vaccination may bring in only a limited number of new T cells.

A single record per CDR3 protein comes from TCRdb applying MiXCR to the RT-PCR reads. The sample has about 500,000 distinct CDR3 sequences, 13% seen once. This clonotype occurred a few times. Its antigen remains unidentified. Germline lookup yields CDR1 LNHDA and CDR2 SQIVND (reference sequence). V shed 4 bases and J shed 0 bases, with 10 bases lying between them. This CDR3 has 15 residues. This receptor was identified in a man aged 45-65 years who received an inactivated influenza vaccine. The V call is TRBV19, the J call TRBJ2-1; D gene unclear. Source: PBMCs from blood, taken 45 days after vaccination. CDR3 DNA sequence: TGTGCCAGTAGTAGATCTACAAGCTCCTACAATGAGCAGTTCTTC. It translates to CASSRSTSSYNEQFF. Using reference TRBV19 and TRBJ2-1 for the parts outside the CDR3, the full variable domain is DGGITQSPKYLFRKEGQNVTLSCEQNLNHDAMYWYRQDPGQGLRLIYYSQIVNDFQKGDIAEGYSVSREKKESFPLTVTSAQKNPTAFYLCASSRSTSSYNEQFFGPGTRLTVL.